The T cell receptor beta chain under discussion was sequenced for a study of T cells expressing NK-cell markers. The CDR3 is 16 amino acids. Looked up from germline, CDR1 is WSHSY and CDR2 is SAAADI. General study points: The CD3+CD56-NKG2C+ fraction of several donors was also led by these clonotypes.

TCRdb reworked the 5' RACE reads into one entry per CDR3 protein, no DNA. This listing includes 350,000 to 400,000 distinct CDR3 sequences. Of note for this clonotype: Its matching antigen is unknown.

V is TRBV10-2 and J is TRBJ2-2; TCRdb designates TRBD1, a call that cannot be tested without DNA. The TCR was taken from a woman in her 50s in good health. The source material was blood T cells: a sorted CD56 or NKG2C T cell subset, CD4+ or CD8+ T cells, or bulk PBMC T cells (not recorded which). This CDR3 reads CASSENRGSNTGELFF.